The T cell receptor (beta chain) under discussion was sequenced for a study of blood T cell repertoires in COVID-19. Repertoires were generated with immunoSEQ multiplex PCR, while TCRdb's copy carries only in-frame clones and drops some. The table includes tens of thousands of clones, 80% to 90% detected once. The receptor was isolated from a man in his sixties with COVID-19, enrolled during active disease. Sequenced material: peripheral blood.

The DNA of the CDR3 is TGTGCCAGCAGCCCCCAGGACAGGTACGGAGCTGAAGCTTTCTTT. Translated, it gives CASSPQDRYGAEAFF. The gene calls are TRBV3-1 (or the pseudogene TRBV3-2) and TRBJ1-1; the match to TRBD1 covers 7 bases. The CDR3 loop spans 15 amino acids. CDR1 and CDR2 (germline): LGHDT, YNNKEL (reference sequence). The V gene end was trimmed by 4 bases and the J gene end by 6 bases; junction bases not matched to a gene: 11.